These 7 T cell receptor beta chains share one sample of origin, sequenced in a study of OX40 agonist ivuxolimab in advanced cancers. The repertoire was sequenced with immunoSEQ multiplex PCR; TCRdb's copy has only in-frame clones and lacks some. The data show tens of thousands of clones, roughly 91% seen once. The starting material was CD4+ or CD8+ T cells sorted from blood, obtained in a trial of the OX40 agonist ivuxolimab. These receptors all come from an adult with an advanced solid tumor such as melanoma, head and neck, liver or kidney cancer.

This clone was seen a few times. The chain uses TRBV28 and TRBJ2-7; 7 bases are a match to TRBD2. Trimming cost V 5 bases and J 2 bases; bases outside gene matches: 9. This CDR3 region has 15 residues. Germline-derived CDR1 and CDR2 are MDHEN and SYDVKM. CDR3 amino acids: CASSVRGVRAYEQYF. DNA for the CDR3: TGTGCCAGCAGTGTCCGGGGGGTGCGCGCCTACGAGCAGTACTTC.

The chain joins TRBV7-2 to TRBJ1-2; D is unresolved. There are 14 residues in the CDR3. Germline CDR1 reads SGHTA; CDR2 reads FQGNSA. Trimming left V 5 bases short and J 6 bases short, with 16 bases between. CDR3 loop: CASSPAPSLDGYTF. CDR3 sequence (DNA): TGTGCCAGCAGCCCCGCACCCAGTCTCGATGGCTACACCTTC.

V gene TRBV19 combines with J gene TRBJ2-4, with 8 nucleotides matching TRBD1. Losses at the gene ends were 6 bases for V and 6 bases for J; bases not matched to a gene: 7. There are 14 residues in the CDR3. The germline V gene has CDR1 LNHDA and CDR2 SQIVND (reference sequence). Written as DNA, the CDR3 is TGTGCCAGTAGCCAACCAGGGGGCGGAAACATTCAGTACTTC. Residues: CASSQPGGGNIQYF.

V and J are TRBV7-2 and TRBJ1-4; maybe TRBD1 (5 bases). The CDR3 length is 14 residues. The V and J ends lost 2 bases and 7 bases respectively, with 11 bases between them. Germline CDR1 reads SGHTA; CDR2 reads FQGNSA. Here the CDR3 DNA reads TGTGCCAGCAGCTTATCAGGGTTGGGTGAAAAACTGTTTTTT. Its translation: CASSLSGLGEKLFF.

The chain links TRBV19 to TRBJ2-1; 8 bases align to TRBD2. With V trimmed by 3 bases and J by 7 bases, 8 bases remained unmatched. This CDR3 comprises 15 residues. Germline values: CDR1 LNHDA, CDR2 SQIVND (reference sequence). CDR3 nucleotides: TGTGCCAGTAGTATTTACAGCGGGAGTGGAAATGAGCAGTTCTTC. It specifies CASSIYSGSGNEQFF.

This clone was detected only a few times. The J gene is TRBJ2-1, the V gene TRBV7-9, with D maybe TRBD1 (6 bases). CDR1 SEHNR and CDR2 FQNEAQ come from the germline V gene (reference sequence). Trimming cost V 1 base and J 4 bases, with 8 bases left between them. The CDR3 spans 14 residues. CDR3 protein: CASSLGQGYNEQFF. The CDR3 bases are TGTGCCAGCAGCTTAGGTCAGGGGTACAATGAGCAGTTCTTC.

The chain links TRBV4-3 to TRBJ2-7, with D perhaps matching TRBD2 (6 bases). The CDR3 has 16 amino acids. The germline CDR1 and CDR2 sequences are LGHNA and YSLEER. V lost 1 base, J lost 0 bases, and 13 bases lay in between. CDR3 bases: TGCGCCAGCAGCCAAGGTGCGGGACTTAACTCCTACGAGCAGTACTTC. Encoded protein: CASSQGAGLNSYEQYF.